These T cell receptor beta chains were read from a single sample in a study of cytomegalovirus exposure and HLA in healthy donors. TCRdb's table, derived via immunoSEQ multiplex PCR, lists solely in-frame clones and lacks some. Among about 160,000 clones listed, approximately 89% were seen once. The specimen sequenced was PBMCs. The receptors here all came from a man aged 18 to 29 in good health and CMV-seropositive. Both conserved end residues are part of each CDR3. A D gene is named only where the DNA matches it firmly. Size values are once, few and many counts, or a class for expanded clones, and some rows have none.

j_gene: TRBJ2-1; abundance: .; v_gene: TRBV7-9; d_gene: TRBD2; CDR3aa: CASSSSSGLGYNEQFF
j_gene: TRBJ1-4; abundance: .; v_gene: TRBV5-4; d_gene: .; CDR3aa: CASSLAPYEIGHTEKLFF
j_gene: TRBJ1-4; abundance: .; v_gene: TRBV13; d_gene: TRBD1; CDR3aa: CASSSEKQGNDEKLFF
j_gene: TRBJ1-5; abundance: .; v_gene: TRBV10-2; d_gene: .; CDR3aa: CASSRTQTPNQPQHF
j_gene: TRBJ2-7; abundance: .; v_gene: TRBV28; d_gene: .; CDR3aa: CASSSPSGQGSYEQYF
j_gene: TRBJ2-7; abundance: .; v_gene: TRBV27; d_gene: TRBD2; CDR3aa: CASTLLAGGNYEQYF
j_gene: TRBJ2-6; abundance: .; v_gene: TRBV5-6; d_gene: .; CDR3aa: CASSQGHSGANVLTF
j_gene: TRBJ1-1; abundance: .; v_gene: TRBV29-1; d_gene: .; CDR3aa: CSVESGLRAFF
j_gene: TRBJ1-1; abundance: .; v_gene: TRBV5-1; d_gene: .; CDR3aa: CASSPQVDTEAFF
j_gene: TRBJ2-3; abundance: .; v_gene: TRBV2; d_gene: TRBD2; CDR3aa: CATGLAGGSVADTQYF
j_gene: TRBJ2-3; abundance: few; v_gene: TRBV7-9; d_gene: .; CDR3aa: CASSLDLGMGTQYF
j_gene: TRBJ2-1; abundance: .; v_gene: TRBV30; d_gene: TRBD2; CDR3aa: CAWSLLAGGPHEQFF
j_gene: TRBJ1-1; abundance: .; v_gene: TRBV19; d_gene: TRBD1; CDR3aa: CASTGQGDTEAFF
j_gene: TRBJ2-2; abundance: .; v_gene: TRBV7-6; d_gene: TRBD1; CDR3aa: CASSLALRTGGGELFF
j_gene: TRBJ1-2; abundance: .; v_gene: TRBV5-1; d_gene: TRBD1; CDR3aa: CASSLGRDRDGYTF
j_gene: TRBJ2-1; abundance: .; v_gene: TRBV6-5; d_gene: .; CDR3aa: CASSQGLGEQFF
j_gene: TRBJ2-1; abundance: .; v_gene: TRBV27; d_gene: TRBD1; CDR3aa: CASSLSGTDSYNEQFF
j_gene: TRBJ2-7; abundance: .; v_gene: TRBV2; d_gene: .; CDR3aa: CASIPESGSYEQYF
j_gene: TRBJ1-2; abundance: .; v_gene: TRBV2; d_gene: .; CDR3aa: CASSDSGENYGYTF
j_gene: TRBJ2-7; abundance: .; v_gene: TRBV10-3; d_gene: .; CDR3aa: CAIRGPVRDNEQYF
j_gene: TRBJ2-7; abundance: .; v_gene: TRBV7-2; d_gene: TRBD1; CDR3aa: CASSLGFGTASYEQYF
j_gene: TRBJ1-1; abundance: few; v_gene: TRBV6-1; d_gene: .; CDR3aa: CASRGTGLSTEAFF
j_gene: TRBJ2-5; abundance: .; v_gene: TRBV5-5; d_gene: .; CDR3aa: CASSGAGDPKETQYF
j_gene: TRBJ2-2; abundance: .; v_gene: TRBV7-9; d_gene: TRBD2; CDR3aa: CASSSTSGRNTGELFF
j_gene: TRBJ1-1; abundance: .; v_gene: TRBV4-1; d_gene: TRBD1; CDR3aa: CASSQIWDRGKAFF
j_gene: TRBJ1-2; abundance: once; v_gene: TRBV6-1; d_gene: TRBD1; CDR3aa: CASRGADRVYGYTF
j_gene: TRBJ2-5; abundance: .; v_gene: TRBV7-2; d_gene: TRBD2; CDR3aa: CASSSGTSGSSHQETQYF
j_gene: TRBJ2-7; abundance: .; v_gene: TRBV11-3; d_gene: .; CDR3aa: CASSLEGLATYEQYF
j_gene: TRBJ2-2; abundance: once; v_gene: TRBV5-1; d_gene: TRBD2; CDR3aa: CASSSVAGDSSNTGELFF
j_gene: TRBJ2-7; abundance: .; v_gene: TRBV4-1; d_gene: TRBD1; CDR3aa: CASSQGGTGSTYEQYF
j_gene: TRBJ1-5; abundance: .; v_gene: TRBV21-1; d_gene: .; CDR3aa: CASSKDRGHSNQPQHF
j_gene: TRBJ2-5; abundance: .; v_gene: TRBV5-1; d_gene: .; CDR3aa: CASSFWGLRAKETQYF
j_gene: TRBJ2-7; abundance: .; v_gene: TRBV6-6; d_gene: TRBD1; CDR3aa: CASSQTGTDSEQYF
j_gene: TRBJ2-7; abundance: .; v_gene: TRBV29-1; d_gene: .; CDR3aa: CSVEDRQGTSPPYEQYF
j_gene: TRBJ1-1; abundance: .; v_gene: TRBV19; d_gene: .; CDR3aa: CASIPGGPNTEAFF
j_gene: TRBJ2-7; abundance: few; v_gene: TRBV9; d_gene: TRBD2; CDR3aa: CASSVDLAASSYEQYF
j_gene: TRBJ1-3; abundance: .; v_gene: TRBV9; d_gene: TRBD1; CDR3aa: CASSAGGFSSGNTIYF
j_gene: TRBJ2-1; abundance: .; v_gene: TRBV4-1; d_gene: .; CDR3aa: CASSQWRAEHNEQFF
j_gene: TRBJ2-3; abundance: .; v_gene: TRBV4-1; d_gene: TRBD2; CDR3aa: CASSQVNARGADTQYF
j_gene: TRBJ2-7; abundance: .; v_gene: TRBV2; d_gene: .; CDR3aa: CASSENIYEQYF
j_gene: TRBJ2-5; abundance: once; v_gene: TRBV5-1; d_gene: TRBD1; CDR3aa: CASSLFGTGGETQYF
j_gene: TRBJ1-3; abundance: .; v_gene: TRBV28; d_gene: .; CDR3aa: CASSAQGSGNTIYF
j_gene: TRBJ1-5; abundance: .; v_gene: TRBV12-5; d_gene: .; CDR3aa: CASGLETGNQPQHF
j_gene: TRBJ2-7; abundance: .; v_gene: TRBV28; d_gene: .; CDR3aa: CASSYINSGYEQYF
j_gene: TRBJ1-1; abundance: .; v_gene: TRBV9; d_gene: .; CDR3aa: CASSVQSGDTEAFF
j_gene: TRBJ1-3; abundance: .; v_gene: TRBV30; d_gene: .; CDR3aa: CAWTGISGNTIYF